This T cell receptor (beta chain) was recorded in a study of cytomegalovirus exposure and HLA in healthy donors (dated by TCRdb to about 2017). Background for the entire study: An earlier analysis of a few hundred of the donors reported about 300 Gb of sequence data and 117 million unique TCR beta sequences obtained from approximately 180 million T cells. Roughly 300 gigabases of sequencing data and around 87 million unique TCR sequences were included in an early release covering about 700 HLA-typed donors. Among the roughly 400 genotyped donors, roughly 80% belonged to the genetic ancestry cluster associated with self-reported Caucasian donors. The study aimed to test whether cataloging public T cell receptors could reveal signatures of past pathogen exposure. The study profiled the T cell repertoires of about 720 subjects by immunosequencing and related them to cytomegalovirus serostatus. In addition to the first cohort of 650 to 750 subjects, a separate validation cohort of about 120 different subjects was used. The study combined high-throughput TCR immunosequencing, statistical association of individual TCRs with disease status, and machine learning to predict cytomegalovirus infection status. A later analysis re-analyzed previously published TCR beta repertoires from roughly 600 donors and added high-resolution HLA genotyping to study TCR occurrence patterns. In the later analysis, no new phenotypic data were used to find candidate immune exposures; instead, reliance was placed on TCR beta sequences and their occurrence across donors. In an earlier analysis of roughly 540 of the donors, high-throughput TCR beta sequencing was used to judge whether each TCR beta V gene segment behaved as functional or pseudogenic. Donor age, sex, ethnicity and CMV serostatus were compiled alongside the repertoire data. Genome-wide SNP genotypes for about 65% of the 666 donors were used in a later genetic analysis, which treated that subset as a discovery cohort. Every discovery cohort repertoire had been produced on one sequencing platform. Both class I and class II loci were covered by HLA typing, at four-digit resolution. The number of typed donors differed by locus: roughly 629-640 for A, B, C, DRB1 and DQB1; 522 for DQA1; approximately 610 for DPA1; and 450 to 480 for DPB1. Roughly 5 DR-DQ haplotypes were treated as single units for association and clustering because of strong linkage in the cohort. Among a few hundred genotyped donors of the cohort, an average of roughly 240,000 unique TCR beta nucleotide sequences were sequenced per donor, about a sixth of them non-productive.

Summary of the overall study and its limitations: An association between a missense DCLRE1C variant and V-gene and J-gene trimming of TCR beta chains was found in a later genetic analysis and replicated in an independent cohort. For the cohort, immune exposure information was limited to CMV serostatus. A later analysis found that HLA-associated TCR beta chains were more clonally expanded and had lower generation probabilities than equally common non-associated chains. The 87-base-pair reads could not distinguish some IMGT-functional V segments, including TRBV6-2 and TRBV6-3, so those segments were excluded. Because HLA typing was unavailable for some donors at each locus, only the typed subset was used in association tests. In a later analysis, TCR association rates were found to vary across HLA loci, with the most associated TCRs seen for DRB1 alleles and the fewest for HLA-C alleles. A total of 150 to 200 TCR beta chains were listed by the study as associated with cytomegalovirus. In vitro tests confirmed that a few of the cytomegalovirus-associated TCR beta chains recognize cytomegalovirus antigens. In both the original and validation cohorts, the classifier was reported to diagnose cytomegalovirus status with high specificity and sensitivity. In an earlier analysis of more than 500 of the donors, most TCR beta V segments appeared in productive rearrangements about 90% or about 30% of the time, broadly matching IMGT annotations. Several of the top co-occurrence clusters appeared to be linked to parvovirus B19, influenza, CMV and Epstein-Barr virus, according to a later analysis. Assigning TCR associations to individual alleles was difficult when HLA alleles, especially DR and DQ, strongly co-occurred. Linkage disequilibrium might explain the correlated functional status among segregating V segments, but an unknown experimental factor could not be excluded. According to a later analysis, most CMV-associated TCR beta chains appeared to be HLA-restricted, and the HLA associations seemed to be driven largely by CMV exposure. In this cohort, only TCR beta chains were sequenced, and detectable features were limited by the absence of alpha or paired-chain data. A further reported finding was that TCR beta sequences accurately predicted the HLA-A and HLA-B alleles for most subjects in the first cohort. A cluster of highly shared sequence variants was judged likely to be a technical artifact of the sequencing pipeline. According to a later genetic analysis, donors in an Asian-associated ancestry cluster had fewer N-insertions in productive TCRs than the approximately 610-donor mean. Across donors, most TCR sequences were observed very rarely, whereas some public TCRs were present in many individuals. Specific HLA alleles were associated with 16,951 TCR beta sequences at a false discovery rate of 0.05 in a later analysis. The presence/absence analyses assumed that sequencing depth was roughly uniform across donors, and that assumption may not be true. According to the authors, the approach could potentially be generalized to other disease states and immunological phenotypes. Some 16 rarely observed V segments, including chromosome 9 orphons, were excluded from the earlier analysis of a few hundred of the donors because counts were too low.

This clone has only a few counts. This clone's antigen is unknown. One base away there is no much larger clone; base qualities are not given. The cohort comprised 666 healthy bone marrow donors. At the time of sampling, all cohort members were nominally healthy, though unrecorded immune exposures were likely present. The donor tested CMV seropositive, placing the donor among the roughly 300 seropositive members of the cohort. A peripheral blood sample was collected from each donor, and TCR beta sequencing was performed on peripheral blood mononuclear cells. The Qiagen DNeasy Blood Extraction Kit was used to extract genomic DNA from the blood cell samples. CDR1 is given as MGHRA and CDR2 as YSYEKL, both from the germline V gene. The CDR3 sequence holds 14 residues, the cysteine and phenylalanine included. The only DNA kept is the CDR3, 42 bases in frame from the first base. Ends trimmed: V by 2 bases, J by 10 bases; bases unmatched to a gene: 9.

The library was made by the immunoSEQ multiplex PCR assay. A mixture of 60 forward primers for TCR Vbeta segments and 13 reverse primers for TCR Jbeta segments was used in the multiplex PCR. The CDR3 region of rearranged TCR beta genes was amplified from genomic DNA by a multiplex PCR assay. The amplified TCR beta libraries were sequenced on the Illumina HiSeq System as 87-base-pair reads. The authors' analysis ran thus. In a later analysis, tens of millions of unique TCR beta chains were counted across the roughly 670 repertoires, and around 11 million of these chains were shared by at least two donors. Raw reads were error-corrected and collapsed into unique sequences with a nearest-neighbor algorithm that merged closely related sequences to remove PCR and sequencing errors. V, D and J gene segments were assigned by aligning CDR3 sequences to IMGT reference sequences. For a sequence to be retained, at least a six-nucleotide match to both a V gene segment and a J gene segment was required. Rearrangements were called productive when the CDR3 lacked stop codons and stayed in frame with V and J; all others were non-productive. Following IMGT convention, CDR3 was defined as the stretch from the second conserved V-encoded cysteine to the conserved J-encoded phenylalanine. The earlier analysis of more than 450 of the donors excluded sequences that lacked an unambiguous match to a single V gene segment. In an earlier analysis of 587 of the donors, a V segment was called functional when productive rearrangements were above 56.7%, and segregating when the standard deviation between donors exceeded 5%. A statistical classification framework was built to diagnose cytomegalovirus status from the catalog of TCR beta chain sequences. V and J gene assignment, in a later analysis, came from comparing TCR nucleotide sequences with IMGT/GENE-DB human TR gene sequences. Using the TCRdist pipeline, a later analysis assigned CDR3 sequences along with most-parsimonious VDJ recombination scenarios. A later analysis defined each TCR beta chain by its CDR3 amino acid sequence plus V-gene family, and excluded reads lacking a unique V-gene family. To address suspected cross-contamination and a sequencing artifact, a later analysis removed roughly 640 highly shared, low-generation-probability nucleotide sequences. For each public chain, a later analysis derived a clonal expansion index from normalized ranks of inferred template counts within each repertoire. In a later analysis, generation probabilities were computed using a VDJ recombination model fitted to out-of-frame rearrangements, and the results were checked against IGoR. In a later analysis, hypergeometric tests were used to score TCR-TCR, TCR-HLA and TCR-CMV co-occurrence, with a repertoire-size bias correction applied to TCR pairs. To estimate false discovery rates, a later analysis permuted the HLA or CMV assignments 20 times. In a later analysis, co-occurring TCRs were grouped using DBSCAN, and TCRdist sequence similarity was added for clustering within HLA-allele-positive subsets. Co-occurrence clustering excluded repertoires with fewer than 30,000 or more than 120,000 public chains, plus five with anomalous nucleotide sharing. TCRdb stores this immuneACCESS table with in-frame sequences only. Part of the clones is absent; in the studies checked, under half of the shortfall reflects unresolved V genes, and no reason is known for the rest. From that table come the V and J calls and clone size; the DNA was used to work out D and trimming. Recorded for this sample are approximately 160,000 clones; 55% to 70% of them occurred a single time. 2.8% of the sample lies in the top ten.

Rearrangement joined TRBV4-1 to TRBJ1-1; 8 central bases correspond to TRBD1. Sequenced input: PBMCs. The clonotype was recovered from a woman aged 40 to 50 in good health and CMV-seropositive. The nucleotide sequence is given as TGCGCCAGCAGCCAAAGGACAGGGCGAAGTCCAGCTTTCTTT. It codes for CASSQRTGRSPAFF.